Each of the 28 T cell receptor beta chains below was sequenced from the same sample in a study of regulatory T cells in long-lasting Graves disease. Arm-PCR of CDR3 regions and iRepertoire HTBI primers were the basis on which TCR beta libraries were built. TCRdb reprocessed the multiplex PCR reads via MiXCR and lists one record per CDR3 protein. This sample yields 400,000 to 500,000 distinct CDR3 sequences, of which around 20% are seen a single time; around an eighth belongs to the top ten. Specified time point: persistent/refractory GD, antithyroid drugs over 5 years with positive TRAb. Extracted RNA from PBMCs served as the source of the TCR library. Specimen: peripheral blood mononuclear cells (PBMCs), collected when the disease was refractory, from a patient treated with antithyroid drugs. Receptors were obtained from a female donor with Graves disease.

This clonotype was counted a few times. The chain couples TRBV7-2 to TRBJ2-7; weak D call: TRBD1 (6 bases). The CDR3 covers 15 residues. Trimming pared 5 bases from V and 4 bases from J, leaving 18 bases between. The germline V gene encodes CDR1 SGHTA and CDR2 FQGNSA. The chain's CDR3 is CASSLWTELAYEQYF. Here the CDR3 DNA reads TGTGCCAGCAGCCTATGGACAGAACTCGCTTACGAGCAGTACTTC.

This clonotype has just a few counts. This chain uses TRBV10-2 with TRBJ2-7; TRBD2 matches 11 bases. Germline loops: CDR1 WSHSY, CDR2 SAAADI. This CDR3 comprises 14 residues. V shed 4 bases and J 5 bases; nucleotides not matched to a gene: 4. The CDR3 loop reads CASSGLAGTHEQYF. The DNA of the CDR3 is TGCGCCAGCAGTGGACTAGCGGGAACCCACGAGCAGTACTTC.

This clonotype was seen a handful of times. This chain connects TRBV27 to TRBJ2-7; D might be TRBD2 (6 bases). The length of the CDR3 is 15 residues. Deletions cut 1 base from V and 8 bases from J, with 18 bases between. CDR1 is MNHEY and CDR2 is SMNVEV in the germline V gene (reference sequence). CDR3 coding DNA: TGTGCCAGCAGTTTATATGGATCCGGAGGGATGAAGCAGTACTTC. Residues: CASSLYGSGGMKQYF.

DNA of the CDR3: TGTGCCAGCAGCTTGGATCCGGACGGAGTAGAAGCTTTCTTT. Its protein is CASSLDPDGVEAFF. This chain connects TRBV5-6 to TRBJ1-1; D is unclear. V was cut by 0 bases and J by 8 bases, with 14 bases left in between. Germline CDR1 and CDR2: SGHDT and YYEEEE. The CDR3 runs to 14 residues.

This clonotype showed up many times. This chain joins TRBV28 and TRBJ1-4; D not resolved. Germline CDR1 is MDHEN and CDR2 is SYDVKM. V lost 3 bases, J lost 7 bases, and 12 bases lay in between. There are 14 residues in the CDR3. The CDR3 DNA sequence: TGTGCCAGCAGTTTGTGGCAGATGGGTGAAAAACTGTTTTTT. As protein: CASSLWQMGEKLFF.

This clonotype was counted between two and nine times. V usage is TRBV7-6 and J usage is TRBJ1-5; possible D gene TRBD1, 6 bases. Trimming pared 5 bases from V and 2 bases from J, leaving 16 bases between. CDR1 is SGHVS and CDR2 is FNYEAQ in the germline V gene. This CDR3 is built from 16 residues. Written as DNA, the CDR3 is TGTGCCAGCAGCCTCCGGGACAAGGGGCGCAATCAGCCCCAGCATTTT. It yields the protein CASSLRDKGRNQPQHF.

V is TRBV24-1 and J is TRBJ2-7; possibly TRBD2 for D (6 bases). The CDR3 has 15 residues. Germline-derived CDR1 and CDR2 are KGHDR and SFDVKD. The germline V and J ends were trimmed by 4 bases and 6 bases, with 18 bases remaining between them. For the CDR3, the DNA is TGTGCCACCAGTGACCGGCTAGCGCCATTCGGCGAGCAGTACTTC. Residues: CATSDRLAPFGEQYF.

V is TRBV5-1 and J is TRBJ1-1; D uncertain. CDR3 size: 16 residues. Trimming pared 4 bases from V and 0 bases from J, leaving 16 bases between. Germline V gene sequence: CDR1 SGHRS, CDR2 YFSETQ. CDR3: CASSRIYKDLNTEAFF. The CDR3 coding sequence is TGCGCCAGCAGCCGTATATACAAGGATTTGAACACTGAAGCTTTCTTT.

Ten or more counts support this clonotype. The chain joins TRBV7-9 to TRBJ2-7; tentative D call: TRBD2 (5 bases). Germline-derived CDR1 and CDR2 are SEHNR and FQNEAQ (reference sequence). The CDR3 covers 13 residues. The V and J ends lost 6 bases and 4 bases respectively, with 13 bases between them. The CDR3 loop is CASSYGLAYEQYF. The CDR3 bases are TGTGCCAGCAGTTACGGGCTAGCTTACGAGCAGTACTTC.

At least ten counts were recorded for this clonotype. The J gene is TRBJ2-7, the V gene TRBV28; D is ambiguous. With 7 bases removed from V and 5 bases from J, the gap between germline ends came to 21 bases. CDR1 and CDR2 from the germline V gene are MDHEN and SYDVKM. The CDR3 is 15 amino acids. In nucleotides, the CDR3 is TGTGCCAGCACTACTCCACTAAACCTAGGCGACGAGCAGTACTTC. Its protein is CASTTPLNLGDEQYF.

The chain uses TRBV28 and TRBJ2-1; 11 bases agree with TRBD1. Germline CDR1 and CDR2: MDHEN and SYDVKM. The CDR3 loop spans 17 amino acids. The J segment lost 6 bases and the V segment lost 1 base, leaving 8 bases of the junction unmatched. The CDR3 DNA reads as TGTGCCAGCAGTTTATCCCCTCTGGACAGGGGGCTCAATGAGCAGTTCTTC. The encoded protein is CASSLSPLDRGLNEQFF.

At least ten counts were recorded for this clonotype. The CDR3 DNA sequence: TGTGCCATCAGTCCGACAGGGGGCGCTTCCTACGAGCAGTACTTC. Protein sequence: CAISPTGGASYEQYF. This chain joins TRBV10-3 and TRBJ2-7, with 10 bases identical to TRBD1. Trimming removed 5 bases from V and 1 base from J; junction bases left unmatched: 5. There are 15 residues in the CDR3. The germline gives CDR1 ENHRY, CDR2 SYGVKD.

This clonotype turned up a few times. The chain joins TRBV5-4 to TRBJ1-2; TRBD1 matches 7 bases. This CDR3 has 14 amino acids. Trimming cost V 4 bases and J 5 bases; bases outside gene matches: 8. CDR1 and CDR2 from the germline V gene are SGHNT and YYREEE (reference sequence). This CDR3 is CASSGQEERYGYTF. The CDR3 nucleotides are TGTGCCAGCAGCGGACAGGAGGAAAGATATGGCTACACCTTC.

This rearrangement joins TRBV7-6 to TRBJ2-6; D gene uncertain. Trimming stripped 2 bases from V and 0 bases from J, with 11 bases between. CDR3 length equals 17 residues. The V gene's germline CDR1 is SGHVS and CDR2 FNYEAQ. The CDR3 here is CASSLRATGSGANVLTF. CDR3 nucleotides: TGTGCCAGCAGCTTAAGGGCCACGGGCTCTGGGGCCAACGTCCTGACTTTC. The full variable domain, its missing parts supplied by reference TRBV7-6 and TRBJ2-6, is GAGVSQSPRYKVTKRGQDVALRCDPISGHVSLYWYRQALGQGPEFLTYFNYEAQQDKSGLPNDRFSAERPEGSISTLTIQRTEQRDSAMYRCASSLRATGSGANVLTFGAGSRLTVL.

The J gene is TRBJ1-1, the V gene TRBV18; D gene unclear. The V and J ends lost 6 bases and 5 bases respectively, with 13 bases between them. Germline CDR1 KGHSH, CDR2 LQKENI. This CDR3 comprises 13 residues. The CDR3, as DNA: TGTGCCAGCTCTACGGGTCCGGTGACTGAAGCTTTCTTT. Translating it yields CASSTGPVTEAFF.

This sequence joins TRBV20-1 and TRBJ1-2, with D unclear. The germline V and J ends were trimmed by 3 bases and 2 bases, with 13 bases remaining between them. The CDR3 sequence is 14 residues long. Looked up from germline, CDR1 is DFQATT and CDR2 is SNEGSKA (reference sequence). In DNA form, the CDR3 reads TGCAGTGCTAGGGGGAGAGGCCTAAACTATGGCTACACCTTC. It codes for CSARGRGLNYGYTF.

This clonotype was observed at least ten times. This chain uses TRBV28 with TRBJ1-1, with a tentative D call TRBD1 (5 bases). Trimming removed 3 bases from V and 2 bases from J, with 22 bases in between. This CDR3 spans 18 amino acids. CDR1 is MDHEN, CDR2 SYDVKM, per germline. DNA for the CDR3: TGTGCCAGCAGTTTGCTCTATCGGAGACCAGGACATAACACTGAAGCTTTCTTT. Translation: CASSLLYRRPGHNTEAFF.

There are many counts of this clonotype. The J gene is TRBJ2-7, the V gene TRBV28; TRBD2 agrees at 7 bases. The CDR3 totals 18 residues. J was trimmed by 3 bases and V by 7 bases; bases with no gene match: 21. The germline V gene has CDR1 MDHEN and CDR2 SYDVKM. CDR3 DNA: TGTGCCAGCATTCCCGTGGGGAAAGCGGGAAGAGGTGGCTACGAGCAGTACTTC. Its protein is CASIPVGKAGRGGYEQYF.

The genes are TRBV30 and TRBJ2-1; no reliable D call. This CDR3 has 14 amino acids. Trimming took 8 bases from V and 4 from J, leaving 18 bases between them. Germline V gene lookup returns CDR1 GTSNPN and CDR2 SVGIG (reference sequence). The CDR3 coding sequence is TGTGCCCTGGAGCGACCTGGGCGGTACAATGAGCAGTTCTTC. Protein: CALERPGRYNEQFF.

This clonotype was found many times. The chain has TRBV28 and TRBJ2-7; 12 nucleotides line up with TRBD1. V lost 7 bases and J lost 4; bases outside the gene matches: 5. Germline CDR1 MDHEN, CDR2 SYDVKM. The CDR3 is 14 amino acids. As DNA, the CDR3 is TGTGCCAGCAAACCGGGACAGGGGGCATACGAGCAGTACTTC. Residues: CASKPGQGAYEQYF.

This clonotype occurred many times. V usage is TRBV2 and J usage is TRBJ2-2; D may match TRBD1 or TRBD2 (6 bases each). Trimming removed 7 bases from V and 6 bases from J, with 21 bases in between. CDR3 length: 16 residues. CDR1 is SNHLY and CDR2 is FYNNEI in the germline V gene. CDR3 protein: CASTTDRTTGAGELFF. For the CDR3, the DNA is TGTGCCAGCACCACCGACAGGACAACGGGGGCCGGGGAGCTGTTTTTT.

This clonotype was counted between two and nine times. The rearrangement joins TRBV5-1 to TRBJ1-1; 7 nucleotides line up with TRBD1. CDR1 and CDR2 (germline): SGHRS, YFSETQ. The CDR3 consists of 16 residues. The trim removed 1 base at V and 7 bases at J, leaving 13 bases unmatched. The CDR3, as DNA: TGCGCCAGCAGCTTGAGCCGTCGGGACAGACAAGTTGAAGCTTTCTTT. Encoded protein: CASSLSRRDRQVEAFF. Drawing the rest from reference TRBV5-1 and TRBJ1-1, the complete variable domain is KAGVTQTPRYLIKTRGQQVTLSCSPISGHRSVSWYQQTPGQGLQFLFEYFSETQRNKGNFPGRFSGRQFSNSRSEMNVSTLELGDSALYLCASSLSRRDRQVEAFFGQGTRLTVV.

The chain has TRBV20-1 and TRBJ2-2; D is perhaps TRBD2 (6 bases). Germline V gene sequence: CDR1 DFQATT, CDR2 SNEGSKA (reference sequence). CDR3 length: 14 residues. V was trimmed by 3 bases and J by 0 bases, leaving 8 bases between them. The CDR3 DNA reads as TGCAGTGCTAGGTGGGGGGCGAACACCGGGGAGCTGTTTTTT. This translates into CSARWGANTGELFF.

This clonotype was counted between two and nine times. This chain connects TRBV18 to TRBJ2-3; no reliable D call. The V and J ends lost 0 bases and 6 bases respectively, with 10 bases between them. From germline, CDR1 is KGHSH and CDR2 LQKENI. CDR3 size: 14 residues. The DNA of the CDR3 is TGTGCCAGCTCACCACCGACGAAGGGTGATACGCAGTATTTT. As protein: CASSPPTKGDTQYF.

J is TRBJ1-2 and V is TRBV2; the match to TRBD1 covers 9 bases. The CDR3 is 12 residues long. The germline gives CDR1 SNHLY, CDR2 FYNNEI. Losses at the gene ends were 8 bases for V and 6 bases for J; bases not matched to a gene: 4. CDR3 sequence (DNA): TGTGCCAGCTCGGGGACAGGGAATGGCTACACCTTC. Protein product: CASSGTGNGYTF. The variable domain in full, completed from reference TRBV2 and TRBJ1-2, reads EPEVTQTPSHQVTQMGQEVILRCVPISNHLYFYWYRQILGQKVEFLVSFYNNEISEKSEIFDDQFSVERPDGSNFTLKIRSTKLEDSAMYFCASSGTGNGYTFGSGTRLTVV.

The J gene is TRBJ2-6, the V gene TRBV2, with 8 bases aligning to TRBD2. CDR1 and CDR2 from the germline V gene are SNHLY and FYNNEI. The length of the CDR3 is 18 residues. The V segment lost 6 bases and the J segment 0 bases; nucleotides outside the gene matches: 10. The CDR3 here is CASSSRGGRPSGANVLTF. CDR3 in DNA: TGTGCCAGCAGCTCCCGGGGCGGGAGGCCCTCTGGGGCCAACGTCCTGACTTTC.

The chain carries TRBV12-3 or TRBV12-4 and TRBJ2-1, with a possible D match to TRBD2 (6 bases). V lost 2 bases and J lost 8, with 7 bases in between. The CDR3 contains 12 residues. This chain's CDR3 is CASSLWGDEQFF. DNA for the CDR3: TGTGCCAGCAGTTTATGGGGGGATGAGCAGTTCTTC.

The CDR3 protein is CSASWLGNYGYTF. The DNA of the CDR3 is TGCAGTGCTAGTTGGCTCGGGAACTATGGCTACACCTTC. V and J are TRBV20-1 and TRBJ1-2; D not resolved. The length of the CDR3 is 13 residues. Germline CDR1 is DFQATT and CDR2 is SNEGSKA (reference sequence). V was cut by 3 bases and J by 2 bases, with 10 bases left in between.